The 10 T cell receptor beta chains in this list originate from one sample, sequenced in a study of T cells after yellow fever vaccination. TCRdb itself ran the 5' RACE reads through MiXCR, one entry per CDR3 protein. The sample has about 240,000 distinct CDR3 sequences, less than 9% seen once. The sample consisted of CD4+ T cells sorted from PBMCs, taken 15 days after the yellow fever booster vaccination. Receptors originate from a man aged 25-45 years who received the YFV17D yellow fever vaccine.

The table lists this clonotype with many counts. The chain employs TRBV7-2 and TRBJ1-2; TRBD1 is a possible D gene (6 bases). The germline CDR1 and CDR2 sequences are SGHTA and FQGNSA. The CDR3 has 17 amino acids. V lost 7 bases, J lost 4 bases, and 25 bases lay in between. This CDR3 reads CASNYGRGSSRGYGYTF. The DNA of the CDR3 is TGTGCCAGCAACTATGGGAGGGGGTCCTCTCGCGGCTATGGCTACACCTTC.

The sample holds a few counts of this clonotype. The rearrangement links TRBV4-2 to TRBJ1-5; D call uncertain. Per germline, CDR1 LGHNA and CDR2 YNFKEQ. V was cut by 4 bases and J by 4 bases, with 11 bases left in between. This CDR3 contains 14 residues. In nucleotides, the CDR3 is TGTGCCAGCAGCCTCGGAAATGGGAATCAGCCCCAGCATTTT. Its protein product is CASSLGNGNQPQHF.

This clonotype was counted ten times or more. V usage is TRBV10-2 and J usage is TRBJ2-7; D perhaps matches TRBD2 (6 bases). V was pared by 6 bases and J by 12 bases, with 18 bases between. Germline loops: CDR1 WSHSY, CDR2 SAAADI. This CDR3 has 12 residues. This CDR3 is CASSSTQTSRYF. The CDR3 DNA sequence: TGCGCCAGCAGCTCCACCCAGACTAGTAGGTACTTC.

The J gene is TRBJ2-1, the V gene TRBV5-1, with D uncertain. Trimming removed 0 bases at V and 10 bases at J, with 8 bases between. Germline V gene data show CDR1 as SGHRS and CDR2 as YFSETQ. The CDR3 is 12 amino acids. CDR3 bases: TGCGCCAGCAGCTTGGCCATGCTCGAGCAGTTCTTC. Translating it yields CASSLAMLEQFF. The whole variable domain, filled in from reference TRBV5-1 and TRBJ2-1, reads KAGVTQTPRYLIKTRGQQVTLSCSPISGHRSVSWYQQTPGQGLQFLFEYFSETQRNKGNFPGRFSGRQFSNSRSEMNVSTLELGDSALYLCASSLAMLEQFFGPGTRLTVL.

This clonotype came up a few times. V and J are TRBV11-3 and TRBJ2-1; D perhaps matches TRBD2 (5 bases). This CDR3 comprises 15 residues. Deletions cut 1 base from V and 2 bases from J, with 9 bases between. CDR1 and CDR2 (germline): SGHNT, YENEEA. The CDR3 DNA sequence: TGTGCCAGCAGCTTAGGAGGGAACGCCTACAATGAGCAGTTCTTC. Its translation is CASSLGGNAYNEQFF.

The V and J genes are TRBV5-5 and TRBJ1-6, with D possibly being TRBD1 (6 bases). The CDR3 has 14 residues. The germline CDR1 and CDR2 sequences are SGHKS and YYEKEE (reference sequence). Trimming shortened V by 2 bases and J by 8 bases, and 11 bases separated the two germline ends. The CDR3 region is CASSFQEGDSPLHF. CDR3 sequence (DNA): TGTGCCAGCAGCTTCCAGGAGGGGGATTCACCCCTCCACTTT.

This clonotype was picked up many times. The chain carries TRBV7-3 and TRBJ2-3, with D uncertain. The germline V gene encodes CDR1 SGHTA and CDR2 FQGTGA. Trimming pared 5 bases from V and 2 bases from J, leaving 11 bases between. The CDR3 sequence is 14 residues long. CDR3 in DNA: TGTGCCAGCAGCAACAAAGGACCCACAGATACGCAGTATTTT. This gives the protein CASSNKGPTDTQYF.

The chain combines TRBV20-1 with TRBJ2-7; D not resolved. This CDR3 contains 11 residues. The germline V gene has CDR1 DFQATT and CDR2 SNEGSKA (reference sequence). The germline V and J ends were trimmed by 3 bases and 3 bases, with 6 bases remaining between them. For the CDR3, the DNA is TGCAGTGCTAGGCCGGGCTACGAGCAGTACTTC. Translation: CSARPGYEQYF.

This clonotype was observed a few times. The chain couples TRBV20-1 to TRBJ2-1; the match to TRBD2 covers 8 bases. The length of the CDR3 is 16 residues. CDR1 is DFQATT, CDR2 SNEGSKA, per germline (reference sequence). V dropped 0 bases and J dropped 4; count of bases not matched to a gene: 8. The CDR3 loop reads CSARDVGSGRYNEQFF. CDR3 bases: TGCAGTGCTAGAGATGTTGGAAGCGGGAGATACAATGAGCAGTTCTTC.

This clonotype was counted only a few times. The V and J genes are TRBV12-3 or TRBV12-4 and TRBJ2-6; 8 bases fit TRBD1. V trimming: 6 bases; J trimming: 1 base; junction bases outside the gene matches: 8. The CDR3 extends over 17 amino acids. The DNA for the CDR3 is TGTGCCAGCAGCACCGGGACAGGTGCATCTGGGGCCAACGTCCTGACTTTC. It is translated as CASSTGTGASGANVLTF.